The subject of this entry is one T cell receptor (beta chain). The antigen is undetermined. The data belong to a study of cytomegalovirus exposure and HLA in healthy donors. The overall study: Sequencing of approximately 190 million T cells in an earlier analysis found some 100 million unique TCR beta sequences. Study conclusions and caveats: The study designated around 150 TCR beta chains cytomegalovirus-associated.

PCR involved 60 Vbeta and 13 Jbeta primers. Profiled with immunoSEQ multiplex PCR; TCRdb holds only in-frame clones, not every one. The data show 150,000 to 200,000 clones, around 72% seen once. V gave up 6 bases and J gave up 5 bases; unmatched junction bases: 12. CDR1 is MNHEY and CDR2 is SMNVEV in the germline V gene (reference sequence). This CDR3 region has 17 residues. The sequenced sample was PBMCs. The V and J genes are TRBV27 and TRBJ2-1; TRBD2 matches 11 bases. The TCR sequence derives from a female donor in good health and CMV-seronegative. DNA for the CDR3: TGTGCCAGCAGACACGACAGAACTAGCGGGGGAAACAATGAGCAGTTCTTC. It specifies CASRHDRTSGGNNEQFF.